A single sample gave rise to the 4 T cell receptor beta chains below, sequenced in a study of OX40 agonist ivuxolimab in advanced cancers. The data were produced by immunoSEQ multiplex PCR, yet TCRdb's version contains in-frame clones alone and is incomplete. The table lists fewer than 85,000 clones, roughly 92% of them singletons. Sequencing used CD4+ or CD8+ T cells sorted from blood, obtained in a trial of the OX40 agonist ivuxolimab. These receptor sequences come from an adult with an advanced solid tumor such as melanoma, head and neck, liver or kidney cancer.

The gene calls are TRBV19 and TRBJ2-3; D is unclear. V was pared by 7 bases and J by 0 bases, with 14 bases between. There are 15 residues in the CDR3. In germline, CDR1 is LNHDA, CDR2 SQIVND (reference sequence). The DNA of the CDR3 is TGTGCCAGTACCGACGGCGTTGCTAGCACAGATACGCAGTATTTT. Its protein product is CASTDGVASTDTQYF.

The chain links TRBV7-2 to TRBJ1-5; 7 positions match TRBD1. Germline V gives CDR1 SGHTA, CDR2 FQGNSA. Losses at the gene ends were 5 bases for V and 2 bases for J; bases not matched to a gene: 15. The length of the CDR3 is 18 residues. CDR3 nucleotide sequence: TGTGCCAGCAGCCCCTTATCGGTCTTAGACAGGGGCAATCAGCCCCAGCATTTT. It codes for CASSPLSVLDRGNQPQHF.

CDR3: CASSIGSSVDEQFF. The CDR3 region has the DNA TGTGCCAGTAGTATTGGCTCATCGGTTGATGAGCAGTTCTTC. The gene calls are TRBV19 and TRBJ2-1; D is ambiguous. The CDR3 is 14 residues long. Trimming removed 3 bases from V and 8 bases from J, with 14 bases in between. Looked up from germline, CDR1 is LNHDA and CDR2 is SQIVND (reference sequence).

This chain uses TRBV9 with TRBJ1-2, with D tentatively TRBD1 (5 bases). The CDR3 extends over 12 amino acids. The germline V gene encodes CDR1 SGDLS and CDR2 YYNGEE. Trimming took off 6 bases at V and 7 bases at J, with 13 bases between the two ends. The CDR3 loop reads CASNSGGGGYTF. The CDR3 coding sequence is TGTGCCAGCAACTCCGGTGGGGGTGGCTACACCTTC.